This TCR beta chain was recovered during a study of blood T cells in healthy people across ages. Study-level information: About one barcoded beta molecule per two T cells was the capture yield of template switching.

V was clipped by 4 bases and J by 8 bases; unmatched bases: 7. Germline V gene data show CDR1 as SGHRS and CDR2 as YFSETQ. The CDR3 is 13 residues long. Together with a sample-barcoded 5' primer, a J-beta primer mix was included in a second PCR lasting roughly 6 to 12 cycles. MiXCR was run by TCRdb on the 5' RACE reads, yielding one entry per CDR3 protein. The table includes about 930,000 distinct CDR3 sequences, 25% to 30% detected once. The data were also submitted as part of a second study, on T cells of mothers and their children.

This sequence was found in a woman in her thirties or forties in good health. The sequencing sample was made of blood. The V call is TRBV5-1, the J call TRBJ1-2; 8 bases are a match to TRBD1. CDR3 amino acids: CASSRGQVRGYTF. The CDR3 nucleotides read TGCGCCAGCAGCAGGGGACAGGTCCGGGGCTACACCTTC.